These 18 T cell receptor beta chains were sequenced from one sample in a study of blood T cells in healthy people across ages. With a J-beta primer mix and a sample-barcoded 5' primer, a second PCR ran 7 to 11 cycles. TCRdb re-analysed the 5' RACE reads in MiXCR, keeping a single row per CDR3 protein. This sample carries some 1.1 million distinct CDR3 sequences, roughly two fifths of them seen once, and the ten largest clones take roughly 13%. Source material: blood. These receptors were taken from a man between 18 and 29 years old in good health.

CDR3 in DNA: TGTGCCATCAGCCGGGGACAGGAAGAGAACACTGAAGCTTTCTTT. This encodes CAISRGQEENTEAFF. This chain joins TRBV12-3 or TRBV12-4 and TRBJ1-1; 8 positions agree with TRBD1. The trim removed 10 bases at V and 1 base at J, leaving 11 bases unmatched. This CDR3 has 15 amino acids.

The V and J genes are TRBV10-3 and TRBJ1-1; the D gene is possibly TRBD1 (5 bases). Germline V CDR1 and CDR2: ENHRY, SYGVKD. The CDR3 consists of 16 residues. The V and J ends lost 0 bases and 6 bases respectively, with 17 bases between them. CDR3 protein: CAISESNRVGVAEAFF. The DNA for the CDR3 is TGTGCCATCAGTGAGTCGAATAGGGTAGGGGTCGCTGAAGCTTTCTTT.

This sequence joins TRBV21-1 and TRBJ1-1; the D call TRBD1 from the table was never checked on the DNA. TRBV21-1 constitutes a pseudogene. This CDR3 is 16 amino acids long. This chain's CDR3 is CASPFKTGTNITEAFF. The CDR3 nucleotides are TGTGCCAGCCCTTTTAAGACAGGAACAAATATCACTGAAGCTTTCTTT.

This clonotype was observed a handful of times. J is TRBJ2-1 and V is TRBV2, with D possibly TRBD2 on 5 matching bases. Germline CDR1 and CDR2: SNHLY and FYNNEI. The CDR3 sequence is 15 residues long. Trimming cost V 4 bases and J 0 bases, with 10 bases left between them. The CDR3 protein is CASSASGSSYNEQFF. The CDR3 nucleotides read TGTGCCAGCAGTGCGAGCGGAAGCTCCTACAATGAGCAGTTCTTC.

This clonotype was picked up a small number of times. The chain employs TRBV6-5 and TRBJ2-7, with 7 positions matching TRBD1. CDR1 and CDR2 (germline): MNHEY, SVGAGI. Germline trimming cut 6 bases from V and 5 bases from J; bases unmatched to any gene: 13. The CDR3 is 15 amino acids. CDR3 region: CASRTTRQGRDEQYF. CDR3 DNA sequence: TGTGCCAGCAGAACCACCCGACAGGGTAGAGACGAGCAGTACTTC.

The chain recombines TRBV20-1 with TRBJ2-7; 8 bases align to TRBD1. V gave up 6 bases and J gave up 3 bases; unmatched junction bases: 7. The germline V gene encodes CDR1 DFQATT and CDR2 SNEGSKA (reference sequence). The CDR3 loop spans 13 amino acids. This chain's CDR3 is CSARTGSLYEQYF. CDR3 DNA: TGCAGTGCCAGGACAGGGTCCCTCTACGAGCAGTACTTC.

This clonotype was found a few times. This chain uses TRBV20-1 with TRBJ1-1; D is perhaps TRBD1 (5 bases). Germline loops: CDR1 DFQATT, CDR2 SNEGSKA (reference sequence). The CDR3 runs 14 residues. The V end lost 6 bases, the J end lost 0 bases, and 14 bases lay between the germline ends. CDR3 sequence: CSAVTDYMNTEAFF. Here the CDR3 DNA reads TGCAGTGCCGTGACAGACTACATGAACACTGAAGCTTTCTTT.

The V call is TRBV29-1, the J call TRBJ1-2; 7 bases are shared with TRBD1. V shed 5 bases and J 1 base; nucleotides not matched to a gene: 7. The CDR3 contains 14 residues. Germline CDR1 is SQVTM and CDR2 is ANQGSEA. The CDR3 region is CSVSEGQINYGYTF. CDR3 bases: TGCAGCGTTTCGGAGGGACAGATTAACTATGGCTACACCTTC.

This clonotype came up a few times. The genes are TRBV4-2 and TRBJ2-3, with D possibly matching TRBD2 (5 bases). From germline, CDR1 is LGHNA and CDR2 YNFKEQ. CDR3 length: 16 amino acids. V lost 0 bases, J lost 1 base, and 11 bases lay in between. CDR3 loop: CASSQEKDFGTDTQYF. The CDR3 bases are TGTGCCAGCAGCCAAGAGAAGGACTTCGGCACAGATACGCAGTATTTT.

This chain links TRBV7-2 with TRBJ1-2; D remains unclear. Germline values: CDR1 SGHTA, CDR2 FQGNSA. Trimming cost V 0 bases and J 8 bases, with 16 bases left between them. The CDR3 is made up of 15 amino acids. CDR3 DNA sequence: TGTGCCAGCAGCTTAGCCTTGGAGGGAGGGATGGGCTACACCTTC. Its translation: CASSLALEGGMGYTF.

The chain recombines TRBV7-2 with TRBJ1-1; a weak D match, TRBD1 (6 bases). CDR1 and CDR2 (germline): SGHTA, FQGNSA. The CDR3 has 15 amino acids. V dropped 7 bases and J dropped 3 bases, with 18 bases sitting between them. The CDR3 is CASITGLNWDTEAFF. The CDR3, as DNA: TGTGCCAGCATCACAGGGCTGAATTGGGACACTGAAGCTTTCTTT.

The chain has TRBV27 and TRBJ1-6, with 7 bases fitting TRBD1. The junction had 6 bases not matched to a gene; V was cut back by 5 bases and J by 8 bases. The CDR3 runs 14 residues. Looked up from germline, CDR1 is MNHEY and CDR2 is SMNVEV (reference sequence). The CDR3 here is CASSPGTADSPLHF. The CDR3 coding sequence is TGTGCCAGCAGTCCCGGGACAGCAGATTCACCCCTCCACTTT.

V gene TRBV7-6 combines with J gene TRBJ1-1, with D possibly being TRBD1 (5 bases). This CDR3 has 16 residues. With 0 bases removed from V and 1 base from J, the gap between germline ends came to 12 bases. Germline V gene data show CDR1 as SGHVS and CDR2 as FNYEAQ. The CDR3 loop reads CASSLAPGPTNTEAFF. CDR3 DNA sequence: TGTGCCAGCAGCTTAGCACCGGGACCGACGAACACTGAAGCTTTCTTT.

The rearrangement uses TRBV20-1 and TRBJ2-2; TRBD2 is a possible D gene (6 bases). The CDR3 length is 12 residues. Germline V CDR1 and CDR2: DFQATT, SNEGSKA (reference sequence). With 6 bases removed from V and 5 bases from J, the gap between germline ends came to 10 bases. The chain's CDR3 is CSASSVTGELFF. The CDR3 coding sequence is TGCAGTGCCTCTAGCGTTACCGGGGAGCTGTTTTTT.

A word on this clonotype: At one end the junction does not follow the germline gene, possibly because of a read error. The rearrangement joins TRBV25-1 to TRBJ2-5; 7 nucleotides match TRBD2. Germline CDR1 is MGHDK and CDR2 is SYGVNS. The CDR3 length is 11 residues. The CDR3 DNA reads TGTGCCGGCAGTGAAGGGACTACCGAGTACTTC. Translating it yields CAGSEGTTEYF.

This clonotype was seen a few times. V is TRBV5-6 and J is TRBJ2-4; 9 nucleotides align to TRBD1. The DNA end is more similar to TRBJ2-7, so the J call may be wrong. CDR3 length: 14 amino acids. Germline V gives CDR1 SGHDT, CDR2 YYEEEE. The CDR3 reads CASSSRTGVHEQYF. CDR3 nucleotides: TGTGCCAGCAGCTCTAGGACAGGGGTCCACGAGCAGTACTTC.

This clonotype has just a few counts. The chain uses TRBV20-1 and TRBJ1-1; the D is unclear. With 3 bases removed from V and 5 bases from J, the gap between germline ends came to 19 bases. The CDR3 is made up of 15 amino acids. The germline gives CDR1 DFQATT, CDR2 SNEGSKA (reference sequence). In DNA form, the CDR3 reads TGCAGTGCTAGTACTTTAGATTGGGGAGCGACTGAAGCTTTCTTT. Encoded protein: CSASTLDWGATEAFF.

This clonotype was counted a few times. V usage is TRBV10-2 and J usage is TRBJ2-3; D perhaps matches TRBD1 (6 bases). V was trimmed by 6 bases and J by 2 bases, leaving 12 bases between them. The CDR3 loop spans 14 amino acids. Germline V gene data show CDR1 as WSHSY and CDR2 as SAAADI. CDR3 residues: CASRRGSLTDTQYF. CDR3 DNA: TGCGCCAGCAGGAGGGGGTCCCTCACAGATACGCAGTATTTT.